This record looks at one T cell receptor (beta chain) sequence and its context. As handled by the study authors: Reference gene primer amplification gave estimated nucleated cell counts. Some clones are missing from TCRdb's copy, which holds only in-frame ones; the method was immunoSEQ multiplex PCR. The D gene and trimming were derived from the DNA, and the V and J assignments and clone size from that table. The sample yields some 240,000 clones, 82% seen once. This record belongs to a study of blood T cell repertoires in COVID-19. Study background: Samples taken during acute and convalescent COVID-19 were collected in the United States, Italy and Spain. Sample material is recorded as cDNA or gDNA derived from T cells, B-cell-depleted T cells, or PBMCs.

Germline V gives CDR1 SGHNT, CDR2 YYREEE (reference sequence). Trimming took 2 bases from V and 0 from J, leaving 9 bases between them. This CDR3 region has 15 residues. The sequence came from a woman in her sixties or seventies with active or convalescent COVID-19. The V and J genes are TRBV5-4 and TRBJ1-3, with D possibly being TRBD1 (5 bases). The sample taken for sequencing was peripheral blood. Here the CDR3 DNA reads TGTGCCAGCAGCTTTGGGGGGGGCTCTGGAAACACCATATATTTT. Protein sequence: CASSFGGGSGNTIYF.